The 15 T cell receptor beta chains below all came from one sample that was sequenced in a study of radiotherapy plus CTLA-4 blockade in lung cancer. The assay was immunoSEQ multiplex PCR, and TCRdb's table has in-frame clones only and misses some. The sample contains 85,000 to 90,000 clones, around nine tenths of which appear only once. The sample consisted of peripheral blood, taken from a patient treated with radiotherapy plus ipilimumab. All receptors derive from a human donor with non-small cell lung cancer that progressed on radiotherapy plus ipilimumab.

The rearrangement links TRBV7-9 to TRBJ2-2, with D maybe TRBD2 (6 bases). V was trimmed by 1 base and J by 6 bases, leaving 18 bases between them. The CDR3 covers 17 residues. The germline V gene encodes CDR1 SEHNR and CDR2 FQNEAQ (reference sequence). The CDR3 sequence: CASSLVPSGVGPGELFF. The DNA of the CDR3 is TGTGCCAGCAGCTTAGTCCCATCGGGAGTCGGTCCCGGGGAGCTGTTTTTT.

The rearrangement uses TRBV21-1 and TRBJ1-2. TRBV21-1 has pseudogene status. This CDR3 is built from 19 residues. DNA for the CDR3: TGTGCCAGCAGCAAAGTAAAAGGGCCGTATCCACCCATGGGCTATGGCTACACCTTC. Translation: CASSKVKGPYPPMGYGYTF.

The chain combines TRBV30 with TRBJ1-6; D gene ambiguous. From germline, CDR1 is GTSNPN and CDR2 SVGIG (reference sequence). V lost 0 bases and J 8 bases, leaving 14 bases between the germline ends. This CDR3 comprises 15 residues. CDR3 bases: TGTGCCTGGAGTGTTGAGACCGTCCTCTATTCACCCCTCCACTTT. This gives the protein CAWSVETVLYSPLHF.

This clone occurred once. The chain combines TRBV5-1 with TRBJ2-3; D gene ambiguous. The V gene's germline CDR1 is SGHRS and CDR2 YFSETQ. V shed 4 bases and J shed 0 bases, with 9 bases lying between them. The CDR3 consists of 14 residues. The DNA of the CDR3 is TGCGCCAGCAGCGGCCAGCCTAGCACAGATACGCAGTATTTT. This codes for CASSGQPSTDTQYF. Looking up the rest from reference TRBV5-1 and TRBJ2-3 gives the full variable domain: KAGVTQTPRYLIKTRGQQVTLSCSPISGHRSVSWYQQTPGQGLQFLFEYFSETQRNKGNFPGRFSGRQFSNSRSEMNVSTLELGDSALYLCASSGQPSTDTQYFGPGTRLTVL.

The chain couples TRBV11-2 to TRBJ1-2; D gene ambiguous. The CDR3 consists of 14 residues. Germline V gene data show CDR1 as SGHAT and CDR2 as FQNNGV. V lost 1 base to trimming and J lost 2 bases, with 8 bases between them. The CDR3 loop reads CASSLGMMNYGYTF. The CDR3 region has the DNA TGTGCCAGCAGCTTAGGGATGATGAACTATGGCTACACCTTC.

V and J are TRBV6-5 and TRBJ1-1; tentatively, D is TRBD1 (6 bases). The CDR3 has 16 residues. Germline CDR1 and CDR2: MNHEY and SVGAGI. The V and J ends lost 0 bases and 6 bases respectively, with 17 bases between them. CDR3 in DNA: TGTGCCAGCAGTTACTCGTCCACAGGGCTAGGCGCTGAAGCTTTCTTT. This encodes CASSYSSTGLGAEAFF.

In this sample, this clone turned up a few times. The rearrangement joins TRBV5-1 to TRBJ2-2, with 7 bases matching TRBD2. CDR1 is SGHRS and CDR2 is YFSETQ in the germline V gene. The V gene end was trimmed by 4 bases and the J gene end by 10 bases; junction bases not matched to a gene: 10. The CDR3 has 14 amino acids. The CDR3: CASSTGGSVSELFF. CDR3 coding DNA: TGCGCCAGCAGCACGGGGGGATCGGTGTCGGAGCTGTTTTTT.

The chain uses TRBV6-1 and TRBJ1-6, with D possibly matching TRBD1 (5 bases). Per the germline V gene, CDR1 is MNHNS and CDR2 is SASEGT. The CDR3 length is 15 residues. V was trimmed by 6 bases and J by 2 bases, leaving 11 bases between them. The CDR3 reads CASRSPGTYNSPLHF. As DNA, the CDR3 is TGTGCCAGCAGGTCTCCAGGGACCTATAATTCACCCCTCCACTTT.

In DNA form, the CDR3 reads TGTGCCAGCAGCACTAGCGGGAGGGCGTATGAGCAGTTCTTC. Protein: CASSTSGRAYEQFF. V and J are TRBV27 and TRBJ2-1, with TRBD2 matching over 13 bases. The CDR3 sequence is 14 residues long. V was clipped by 6 bases and J by 8 bases; unmatched bases: 4. Germline V gives CDR1 MNHEY, CDR2 SMNVEV (reference sequence).

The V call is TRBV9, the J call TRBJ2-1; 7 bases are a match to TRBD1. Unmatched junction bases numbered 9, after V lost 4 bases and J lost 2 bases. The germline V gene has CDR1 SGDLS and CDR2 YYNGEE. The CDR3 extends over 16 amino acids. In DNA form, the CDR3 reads TGTGCCAGCAGCAGAACCGGGACAGAGACCTACAATGAGCAGTTCTTC. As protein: CASSRTGTETYNEQFF.

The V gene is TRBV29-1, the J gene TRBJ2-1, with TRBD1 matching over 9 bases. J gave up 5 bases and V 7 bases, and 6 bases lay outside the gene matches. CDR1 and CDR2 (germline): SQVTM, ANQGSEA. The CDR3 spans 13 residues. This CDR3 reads CSGRQGGNNEQFF. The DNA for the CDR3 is TGCAGCGGACGACAGGGGGGCAACAATGAGCAGTTCTTC.

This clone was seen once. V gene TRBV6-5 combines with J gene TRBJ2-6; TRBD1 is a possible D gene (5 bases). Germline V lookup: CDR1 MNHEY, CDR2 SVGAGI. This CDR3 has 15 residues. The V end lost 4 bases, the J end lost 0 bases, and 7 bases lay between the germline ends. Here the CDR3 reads CASSLGPSGANVLTF. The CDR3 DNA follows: TGTGCCAGCAGTTTGGGGCCCTCTGGGGCCAACGTCCTGACTTTC.

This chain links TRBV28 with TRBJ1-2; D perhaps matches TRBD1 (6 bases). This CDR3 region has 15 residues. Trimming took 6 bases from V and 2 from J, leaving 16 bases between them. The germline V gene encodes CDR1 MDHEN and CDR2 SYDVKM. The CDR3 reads CASRRTAPLNYGYTF. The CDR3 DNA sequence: TGTGCCAGCAGGAGGACAGCCCCACTAAACTATGGCTACACCTTC.

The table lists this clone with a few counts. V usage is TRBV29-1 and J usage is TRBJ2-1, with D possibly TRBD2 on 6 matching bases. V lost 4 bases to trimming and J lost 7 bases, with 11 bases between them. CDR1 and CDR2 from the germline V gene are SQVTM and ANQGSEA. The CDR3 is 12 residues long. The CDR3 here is CSVAGDWNEQFF. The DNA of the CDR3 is TGCAGCGTTGCCGGGGACTGGAATGAGCAGTTCTTC.

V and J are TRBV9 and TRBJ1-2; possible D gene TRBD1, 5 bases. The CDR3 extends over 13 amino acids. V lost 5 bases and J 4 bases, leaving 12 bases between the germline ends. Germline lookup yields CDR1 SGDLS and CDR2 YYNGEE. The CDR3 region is CASSSGGGYGYTF. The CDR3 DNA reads TGTGCCAGCAGTTCCGGGGGGGGCTATGGCTACACCTTC.